This T cell receptor (beta chain) originates from a study of T cell responses to AZD1222 COVID-19 vaccine. Looking at the study overall: It was second doses at about 4 or about 12 weeks that were pooled.

Overall study findings and caveats: White British donors predominated, females outnumbered males, and clonal diversity was possibly underestimated. Just five to seven AZD1222 recipients tested seropositive at baseline.

For this clone: Its antigen is undetermined.

V lost 7 bases and J 2 bases, leaving 15 bases between the germline ends. In germline, CDR1 is MNHEY, CDR2 SMNVEV (reference sequence). This CDR3 spans 16 amino acids. Libraries were prepared by immunoSEQ multiplex PCR; TCRdb keeps only in-frame clonotypes and omits some of them. The sample records around 190,000 clones, 80% to 95% being singletons. The clonotype comes from an adult in good health. Sequenced material: peripheral blood, taken on day 0 of AZD1222 vaccination. This chain joins TRBV27 and TRBJ1-6; D possibly corresponds to TRBD1 (6 bases). Here the CDR3 reads CASTGAPRPYNSPLHF. The CDR3 DNA follows: TGTGCCAGCACGGGGGCCCCTCGGCCCTATAATTCACCCCTCCACTTT.